The 8 T cell receptor beta chains below all came from one sample that was sequenced in a study of blood T cell repertoires in COVID-19. Measured with immunoSEQ multiplex PCR; TCRdb has only the in-frame clones, and not every one. The sample consists of about 280,000 clones, 85% to 90% of them appearing once. The specimen was PBMCs or T cells enriched from blood (not recorded which). The receptors here all came from a woman aged 18 to 35 with acute COVID-19.

This rearrangement joins TRBV11-2 to TRBJ2-1; a weak D match, TRBD1 (5 bases). Germline CDR1 reads SGHAT; CDR2 reads FQNNGV. V gave up 5 bases and J gave up 7 bases, with 9 bases separating them. This CDR3 spans 12 amino acids. The CDR3 loop is CASSRQRNEQFF. DNA for the CDR3: TGTGCCAGCAGCAGACAGCGAAATGAGCAGTTCTTC.

J is TRBJ2-7 and V is TRBV3-1 (or the pseudogene TRBV3-2); weak D call: TRBD2 (6 bases). This CDR3 has 15 residues. The germline V gene encodes CDR1 LGHDT and CDR2 YNNKEL (reference sequence). V gave up 1 base and J gave up 3 bases, with 13 bases separating them. CDR3 region: CASSQVTSRFYEQYF. DNA for the CDR3: TGTGCCAGCAGCCAAGTAACTAGCCGATTCTACGAGCAGTACTTC.

V is TRBV14 and J is TRBJ2-1, with 7 bases fitting TRBD2. The CDR3 has 15 residues. The V gene's germline CDR1 is SGHDN and CDR2 FVKESK. The V gene end was trimmed by 4 bases and the J gene end by 4 bases; junction bases not matched to a gene: 7. CDR3 sequence (DNA): TGTGCCAGCAGCCCGGCGGGACTACCATACAATGAGCAGTTCTTC. Translated: CASSPAGLPYNEQFF.

The chain recombines TRBV7-9 with TRBJ2-1; 13 nucleotides match TRBD2. From germline, CDR1 is SEHNR and CDR2 FQNEAQ (reference sequence). The CDR3 is made up of 16 amino acids. The trim removed 4 bases at V and 4 bases at J, leaving 4 bases unmatched. The CDR3 here is CASSSGLAGKYNEQFF. The CDR3 DNA reads TGTGCCAGCAGCTCGGGACTAGCGGGGAAATACAATGAGCAGTTCTTC.

The chain recombines TRBV7-9 with TRBJ2-5; D may be TRBD1 (5 bases). CDR3 length: 13 amino acids. Trimming took 4 bases from V and 5 from J, leaving 11 bases between them. CDR1 is SEHNR and CDR2 is FQNEAQ in the germline V gene (reference sequence). The CDR3 reads CASSSDIPETQYF. CDR3 nucleotide sequence: TGTGCCAGCAGCTCGGACATCCCGGAGACCCAGTACTTC. The full variable domain, completed using reference TRBV7-9 and TRBJ2-5, is DTGVSQNPRHKITKRGQNVTFRCDPISEHNRLYWYRQTLGQGPEFLTYFQNEAQLEKSRLLSDRFSAERPKGSFSTLEIQRTEQGDSAMYLCASSSDIPETQYFGPGTRLLVL.

J is TRBJ2-1 and V is TRBV2, with D perhaps matching TRBD2 (5 bases). The CDR3 is made up of 15 amino acids. The germline CDR1 and CDR2 sequences are SNHLY and FYNNEI. The V end was cut by 2 bases, the J end by 0 bases, with 8 bases between. The CDR3 DNA reads as TGTGCCAGCAGTGAATATAGCGTCTCCTACAATGAGCAGTTCTTC. Encoded protein: CASSEYSVSYNEQFF.

The chain has TRBV5-6 and TRBJ2-1, with 11 bases that match TRBD2. Germline-derived CDR1 and CDR2 are SGHDT and YYEEEE. The CDR3 has 16 residues. V shed 3 bases and J 3 bases; nucleotides not matched to a gene: 5. The CDR3 sequence: CASSSITSGSYNEQFF. DNA for the CDR3: TGTGCCAGCAGCTCCATAACTAGCGGGAGCTACAATGAGCAGTTCTTC.

The count of this clone is one. The chain is built from TRBV19 and TRBJ1-2; 8 nucleotides match TRBD1. This CDR3 is built from 16 residues. The ends lost 6 bases at V and 4 bases at J; junction bases unmatched: 13. CDR1 is LNHDA and CDR2 is SQIVND in the germline V gene (reference sequence). This chain's CDR3 is CASRPHIGTGLYGYTF. CDR3 in DNA: TGTGCCAGTAGGCCACACATTGGGACAGGACTCTATGGCTACACCTTC.